Reported below is one T cell receptor (beta chain). This study enrolled people aged roughly 18 to 89 from under 25 US geographic areas. Categorization into cohorts depended on clinical history that participants reported. Symptom resolution, clearance, or two negative PCRs marked donors in Cohort 3 as recovered. These data belong to a study of blood T cell repertoires in COVID-19. For the study at large: Acute and convalescent COVID-19 samples came from the United States, Italy and Spain.

Repertoires were generated with immunoSEQ multiplex PCR, while TCRdb's copy carries only in-frame clones and drops some. In the table there are 280,000 or so clones, approximately 85% of which are singletons. This clonotype was obtained from a young man who had recovered from COVID-19. Sequenced material: PBMCs or T cells enriched from blood (not recorded which).

The CDR3: CASSQTGLSGNTIYF. In DNA, the CDR3 is TGCGCCAGCAGCCAGACAGGGCTCTCTGGAAACACCATATATTTT. The chain recombines TRBV10-2 with TRBJ1-3; 7 bases line up with TRBD1. J was trimmed by 0 bases and V by 6 bases; bases with no gene match: 5. In germline, CDR1 is WSHSY, CDR2 SAAADI. This CDR3 region has 15 residues.